This T cell receptor beta chain was identified during a study of human T cells and chemical hapten exposure. TCRdb reanalysed the RACE reads using MiXCR and keeps one entry per CDR3 protein. This table has some 150,000 distinct CDR3 sequences, around 11% appearing once. The time point was: patch test 2, 6 weeks after DPC sensitization. This sample's treatment: therapeutic diphenylcyclopropenone sensitization with weekly scalp DPC. Each patch test followed a blood draw. The receptor's source is a woman aged 45 to 65 with alopecia areata. Some clones in this sample may be carry-over from other donors' samples. Material: whole blood, obtained in connection with sensitization to the hapten diphenylcyclopropenone (DPC).

The CDR3 nucleotides read TGCGCCAGCAGCCAAGGCGCAGCGGGAGCTTTAACAGATACGCAGTATTTT. Residues: CASSQGAAGALTDTQYF. The chain has TRBV4-1 and TRBJ2-3; TRBD2 matches at 8 bases. The junction had 9 bases not matched to a gene; V was cut back by 1 base and J by 3 bases. The CDR3 length is 17 residues. CDR1 and CDR2 from the germline V gene are MGHRA and YSYEKL.